This T cell receptor beta chain was found in a study of human T cells and chemical hapten exposure. Looking at the study overall: 0.01% DPC was applied to the upper back in patch tests, which were read at 6 days.

The CDR3 has 18 residues. Trimming removed 1 base at V and 3 bases at J, with 20 bases between. Per germline, CDR1 SGHDN and CDR2 FVKESK. TCRdb re-called the RACE reads with MiXCR, one entry per CDR3 protein. The sample lists roughly 130,000 distinct CDR3 sequences, approximately 10% seen once, with approximately 2.5% in the top ten. The time point denotes: patch test 3, about 24 weeks after DPC sensitization. Treatment denoted: therapeutic diphenylcyclopropenone sensitization with weekly scalp DPC. Donors were 18 to 70-year-old alopecia patients suitable for DPC. This rearrangement joins TRBV14 to TRBJ2-3; D is perhaps TRBD2 (5 bases). This specimen was whole blood, taken in connection with sensitization to the hapten diphenylcyclopropenone (DPC). The source of this sequence is a woman in her forties or fifties with alopecia areata. Some clones in this sample may be carry-over from other donors' samples. CDR3 sequence reads: CASSQVTTSPRTTDTQYF. The CDR3 DNA sequence: TGTGCCAGCAGCCAAGTAACCACCTCCCCCAGGACTACAGATACGCAGTATTTT.